This T cell receptor (beta chain) was captured in a study of blood T cell repertoires in COVID-19. Germline lookup yields CDR1 MNHNY and CDR2 SVGAGI (reference sequence). Between the trimmed V and J ends, which lost 7 bases and 4 bases, there was a span of 10 bases. The CDR3 consists of 12 residues. Recovery among Cohort 3 donors was established by two negative PCRs, clearance, or symptom resolution. Generated by immunoSEQ multiplex PCR, the TCRdb table keeps only in-frame clones and is missing some. Here the sample spans under 200,000 clones, 84% being singletons. This chain joins TRBV6-6 and TRBJ1-2; possible D gene TRBD1, 5 bases. The receptor's source is a middle-aged man who had recovered from COVID-19. Input material: PBMCs or T cells enriched from blood (not recorded which). CDR3 region: CASTGAAYGYTF. DNA for the CDR3: TGTGCCAGCACTGGGGCAGCCTATGGCTACACCTTC.